The 26 T cell receptor beta chains given below trace back to one sample, sequenced in a study of T-cell reconstitution after alpha-beta-depleted transplantation in children. A TCRbeta library incorporating unique molecular identifiers was prepared. TCRdb recomputed calls from the PCR reads with MiXCR, one row per CDR3 protein. The sample lists 610,000 or so distinct CDR3 sequences; around 27% were seen once. The sample was PBMCs, taken before TCRalphabeta/CD19-depleted stem cell transplant. The receptors derive from a boy under two years old with Wiskott-Aldrich syndrome, due to receive a stem cell transplant.

V gene TRBV12-3 or TRBV12-4 combines with J gene TRBJ2-7; a weak D match, TRBD1 (6 bases). The CDR3 is 14 residues long. Trimming took 2 bases from V and 1 from J, leaving 9 bases between them. The CDR3, as DNA: TGTGCCAGCAGTTTAAACGGACAGTCCTACGAGCAGTACTTC. This translates into CASSLNGQSYEQYF.

Details on this clonotype: The junction shows a germline mismatch at one end, possibly a read error. In nucleotides, the CDR3 is TGCGCCAGCAGTGACCCTAGCGGGAGGGTATTGCCTTTAAACAATGACCAGTTCTTC. It yields the protein CASSDPSGRVLPLNNDQFF. The chain links TRBV10-2 to TRBJ2-1; 12 nucleotides align to TRBD2. From germline, CDR1 is WSHSY and CDR2 SAAADI. The CDR3 consists of 19 residues.

This sequence joins TRBV7-3 and TRBJ2-1, with 10 positions matching TRBD2. The CDR3 sequence is 19 residues long. V lost 5 bases and J lost 7; bases outside the gene matches: 20. Germline V gene data show CDR1 as SGHTA and CDR2 as FQGTGA. The CDR3 here is CASSTPSRSGRTRINEQFF. The CDR3 coding sequence is TGTGCCAGCAGCACGCCCTCTCGTAGCGGGAGGACCCGGATAAATGAGCAGTTCTTC.

The chain is built from TRBV12-3 or TRBV12-4 and TRBJ2-1; D ambiguous. Trimming pared 6 bases from V and 9 bases from J, leaving 27 bases between. CDR3 length: 17 residues. The CDR3 sequence is CASSPRITPKSSGEQFF. CDR3 nucleotides: TGTGCCAGCAGCCCTCGGATAACCCCCAAGTCGTCGGGTGAGCAGTTCTTC.

The chain links TRBV5-1 to TRBJ2-2; D remains ambiguous. V was clipped by 1 base and J by 5 bases, with 6 bases between them. CDR3 length: 13 residues. Germline-derived CDR1 and CDR2 are SGHRS and YFSETQ. The CDR3 loop is CASSLKPTGELFF. The CDR3 coding sequence is TGCGCCAGCAGCTTGAAGCCAACCGGGGAGCTGTTTTTT. The variable domain in full, completed from reference TRBV5-1 and TRBJ2-2, reads KAGVTQTPRYLIKTRGQQVTLSCSPISGHRSVSWYQQTPGQGLQFLFEYFSETQRNKGNFPGRFSGRQFSNSRSEMNVSTLELGDSALYLCASSLKPTGELFFGEGSRLTVL.

This rearrangement joins TRBV27 to TRBJ2-7; 12 bases map to TRBD2. Losses at the gene ends were 8 bases for V and 5 bases for J; bases not matched to a gene: 7. Germline CDR1 is MNHEY and CDR2 is SMNVEV (reference sequence). The CDR3 has 14 amino acids. The CDR3 is CASGTSGRTHEQYF. CDR3 in DNA: TGTGCCAGCGGAACTAGCGGGAGGACCCACGAGCAGTACTTC.

The table lists this clonotype with a few counts. CDR3 residues: CASRRTGGIYGYTF. DNA for the CDR3: TGTGCCAGCAGACGGACAGGGGGCATCTATGGCTACACCTTC. The chain employs TRBV12-3 or TRBV12-4 and TRBJ1-2; 11 bases are a match to TRBD1. J gave up 4 bases and V 6 bases, and 4 bases lay outside the gene matches. The CDR3 sequence is 14 residues long.

The J gene is TRBJ2-1, the V gene TRBV11-1; the match to TRBD2 covers 8 bases. The germline CDR1 and CDR2 sequences are SGHAT and FQDESV (reference sequence). The J segment lost 4 bases and the V segment lost 2 bases, leaving 19 bases of the junction unmatched. The CDR3 covers 20 residues. The CDR3 sequence: CASSLLNRARTSPSYNEQFF. CDR3 in DNA: TGTGCCAGCAGCTTACTCAACAGGGCCAGGACTAGCCCTTCTTACAATGAGCAGTTCTTC.

This clonotype was recorded a few times. The rearrangement links TRBV28 to TRBJ1-3, with a weak D call TRBD1 (5 bases). The CDR3 consists of 17 residues. Germline V gives CDR1 MDHEN, CDR2 SYDVKM. The germline V and J ends were trimmed by 6 bases and 0 bases, with 18 bases remaining between them. The CDR3 DNA is TGTGCCAGCAGCCCTCCGGGACGGTGGCTCTCTGGAAACACCATATATTTT. Translated: CASSPPGRWLSGNTIYF.

This clonotype has only a few counts. This sequence joins TRBV6-5 and TRBJ2-2, with D perhaps TRBD1 (5 bases). The CDR3 loop spans 17 amino acids. Trimming removed 1 base at V and 2 bases at J, with 14 bases between. CDR1 MNHEY and CDR2 SVGAGI come from the germline V gene. The CDR3 DNA reads as TGTGCCAGCAGTTACTATGGTGGGTGGACAAACACCGGGGAGCTGTTTTTT. This sequence encodes CASSYYGGWTNTGELFF.

This clonotype came up a few times. The genes are TRBV12-3 or TRBV12-4 and TRBJ2-6; tentative D call: TRBD1 (5 bases). Between the trimmed V and J ends, which lost 6 bases and 0 bases, there was a span of 6 bases. The CDR3 has 14 residues. The CDR3 sequence is CASRGLSGANVLTF. The CDR3 nucleotides are TGTGCCAGCAGGGGGCTCTCTGGGGCCAACGTCCTGACTTTC.

This clonotype was observed at least ten times. The rearrangement links TRBV10-3 to TRBJ1-5, with D uncertain. CDR3 size: 13 residues. Germline V CDR1 and CDR2: ENHRY, SYGVKD. V lost 0 bases to trimming and J lost 1 base, with 1 base between them. In DNA, the CDR3 is TGTGCCATCAGTGAGTCCAGCAATCAGCCCCAGCATTTT. It codes for CAISESSNQPQHF.

This clonotype occurred a few times. V is TRBV10-3 and J is TRBJ2-1; the D is unclear. Trimming took off 6 bases at V and 7 bases at J, with 10 bases between the two ends. Per germline, CDR1 ENHRY and CDR2 SYGVKD. The CDR3 extends over 12 amino acids. CDR3 sequence (DNA): TGTGCCATCAGATTAAACTCGAATGAGCAGTTCTTC. Its protein is CAIRLNSNEQFF.

The V call is TRBV7-9, the J call TRBJ2-1, with 8 positions matching TRBD2. V lost 1 base and J lost 5; bases outside the gene matches: 7. This CDR3 has 16 amino acids. CDR1 is SEHNR and CDR2 is FQNEAQ in the germline V gene (reference sequence). DNA for the CDR3: TGTGCCAGCAGCTTAGGGGTTAGCGGGACCAACAATGAGCAGTTCTTC. Translated: CASSLGVSGTNNEQFF.

This clonotype was seen a handful of times. The genes are TRBV5-1 and TRBJ2-7; 11 positions agree with TRBD2. This CDR3 is built from 15 residues. V was clipped by 4 bases and J by 3 bases; unmatched bases: 6. Looked up from germline, CDR1 is SGHRS and CDR2 is YFSETQ. The CDR3 reads CASSIPGLADYEQYF. The CDR3 region has the DNA TGCGCCAGCAGCATACCGGGACTAGCGGACTACGAGCAGTACTTC.

The V call is TRBV12-3 or TRBV12-4, the J call TRBJ2-5, with 9 positions matching TRBD2. The CDR3 extends over 13 amino acids. The V segment lost 5 bases and the J segment 5 bases; nucleotides outside the gene matches: 3. This CDR3 is CASSPTSGETQYF. In nucleotides, the CDR3 is TGTGCCAGCAGTCCTACTAGCGGGGAGACCCAGTACTTC.

This chain connects TRBV29-1 to TRBJ1-4; possible D gene TRBD1, 5 bases. The germline V and J ends were trimmed by 7 bases and 8 bases, with 17 bases remaining between them. Germline CDR1 is SQVTM and CDR2 is ANQGSEA. This CDR3 contains 13 residues. CDR3 in amino acids: CSAVGQRNEKLFF. CDR3 bases: TGCAGCGCCGTGGGGCAGCGAAACGAAAAACTGTTTTTT.

The CDR3 spells CSATGLHNEQFF. CDR3 bases: TGCAGTGCTACGGGACTCCACAATGAGCAGTTCTTC. The V and J genes are TRBV20-1 and TRBJ2-1; a weak D match, TRBD2 (6 bases). Trimming shortened V by 4 bases and J by 5 bases, and 9 bases separated the two germline ends. CDR1 DFQATT and CDR2 SNEGSKA come from the germline V gene (reference sequence). This CDR3 comprises 12 residues.

This clonotype was seen only a few times. The rearrangement links TRBV10-1 to TRBJ1-1; D uncertain. Deletions cut 3 bases from V and 0 bases from J, with 5 bases between. Germline values: CDR1 WNHNN, CDR2 SYGVQD (reference sequence). CDR3 size: 13 residues. The CDR3 region has the DNA TGCGCCAGCAGTGACAGCCTGAACACTGAAGCTTTCTTT. It yields the protein CASSDSLNTEAFF.

This clonotype was counted only a few times. V is TRBV10-3 and J is TRBJ2-2; 8 bases are a match to TRBD1. V lost 6 bases, J lost 6 bases, and 6 bases stayed unmatched. This CDR3 has 14 residues. Germline loops: CDR1 ENHRY, CDR2 SYGVKD. CDR3 coding DNA: TGTGCCATCAGCCCCTTGACAGGGGCCGGGGAGCTGTTTTTT. Protein sequence: CAISPLTGAGELFF.

The chain uses TRBV5-5 and TRBJ2-5; the match to TRBD1 covers 7 bases. The CDR3 is made up of 17 amino acids. Trimming cost V 4 bases and J 5 bases; bases outside gene matches: 17. Germline-derived CDR1 and CDR2 are SGHKS and YYEKEE (reference sequence). This CDR3 is CASSLEGARVARETQYF. As DNA, the CDR3 is TGTGCCAGCAGCCTCGAGGGGGCCCGAGTCGCGCGGGAGACCCAGTACTTC. Full variable domain (remainder filled in from reference TRBV5-5 and TRBJ2-5): DAGVTQSPTHLIKTRGQQVTLRCSPISGHKSVSWYQQVLGQGPQFIFQYYEKEERGRGNFPDRFSARQFPNYSSELNVNALLLGDSALYLCASSLEGARVARETQYFGPGTRLLVL.

This clonotype was counted only a few times. The CDR3 spells CASSFALGSPTQETQYF. CDR3 bases: TGTGCCAGCAGTTTTGCCCTCGGGTCCCCGACCCAAGAGACCCAGTACTTC. The chain employs TRBV12-3 or TRBV12-4 and TRBJ2-5; unclear D gene. Trimming pared 3 bases from V and 1 base from J, leaving 18 bases between. The CDR3 is 17 residues long.

This clonotype was counted only a few times. The J gene is TRBJ2-5, the V gene TRBV27; D remains unclear. Trimming took 0 bases from V and 6 from J, leaving 11 bases between them. This CDR3 has 14 amino acids. CDR1 is MNHEY and CDR2 is SMNVEV in the germline V gene (reference sequence). The CDR3 loop reads CASSLSLEVKTQYF. For the CDR3, the DNA is TGTGCCAGCAGTTTATCGTTAGAGGTCAAGACCCAGTACTTC.

The chain combines TRBV5-1 with TRBJ1-6; D call uncertain. The CDR3 contains 14 residues. Trimming pared 0 bases from V and 12 bases from J, leaving 13 bases between. Germline CDR1 is SGHRS and CDR2 is YFSETQ. The CDR3 DNA reads TGCGCCAGCAGCTTGGTTGGTAGTAGTGGACCCCTCCACTTT. This sequence encodes CASSLVGSSGPLHF. Complete variable domain (other parts from reference TRBV5-1 and TRBJ1-6): KAGVTQTPRYLIKTRGQQVTLSCSPISGHRSVSWYQQTPGQGLQFLFEYFSETQRNKGNFPGRFSGRQFSNSRSEMNVSTLELGDSALYLCASSLVGSSGPLHFGNGTRLTVT.

This clonotype was found a few times. This chain links TRBV6-1 with TRBJ2-6, with D unresolved. V dropped 7 bases and J dropped 0 bases, with 13 bases sitting between them. CDR1 and CDR2 (germline): MNHNS, SASEGT. The CDR3 consists of 16 residues. The CDR3 sequence is CASIRSIVSGANVLTF. DNA of the CDR3: TGTGCCAGCATAAGGTCAATAGTCTCTGGGGCCAACGTCCTGACTTTC.

The chain joins TRBV27 to TRBJ2-3; 8 nucleotides agree with TRBD1. This CDR3 is 15 amino acids long. Germline V lookup: CDR1 MNHEY, CDR2 SMNVEV (reference sequence). The V gene end was trimmed by 8 bases and the J gene end by 3 bases; junction bases not matched to a gene: 10. The CDR3 spells CASRLTGGTTDTQYF. The CDR3 DNA reads TGTGCCAGCCGCTTAACAGGGGGAACAACAGATACGCAGTATTTT.